This TCR beta chain was recorded in a study of shared clonotypes between healthy human individuals. About the research overall: The donors, two women and a few men, were aged 18 to 49.

Deletions cut 3 bases from V and 6 bases from J, with 15 bases between. Germline CDR1 SGDLS, CDR2 YYNGEE. This CDR3 is built from 14 residues. Some clones are missing from TCRdb's copy, which holds only in-frame ones; the method was immunoSEQ multiplex PCR. The sample records approximately 460,000 clones, approximately 77% being singletons. The receptor was isolated from a woman aged 40 to 49 in good health. Some clones in this sample may be carry-over from other donors' samples. The V and J genes are TRBV9 and TRBJ1-1; D remains unclear. Specimen: PBMCs. CDR3 amino acids: CASSEIGMGAEAFF. CDR3 DNA: TGTGCCAGCAGCGAAATAGGCATGGGTGCTGAAGCTTTCTTT.